The 24 T cell receptor beta chains given below trace back to one sample, sequenced in a study of OX40 agonist ivuxolimab in advanced cancers. Library preparation used the immunoSEQ multiplex PCR assay. TCRdb's version of the immuneACCESS table is confined to in-frame rearrangements and falls short of the full clone set. An unresolved V gene accounts for under half of the shortfall where checked; the remainder is of unknown origin. The sample table shows about 86,000 clones, and roughly 85% are seen once. The leading ten clones occupy approximately 1.5% of the sample. The specimen comprised CD4+ or CD8+ T cells sorted from blood, sampled in a trial of the OX40 agonist ivuxolimab. Receptor source: an adult with an advanced solid tumor such as melanoma, head and neck, liver or kidney cancer.

V usage is TRBV4-2 and J usage is TRBJ2-1; D uncertain. The CDR3 runs to 15 residues. The V gene's germline CDR1 is LGHNA and CDR2 YNFKEQ. V was pared by 0 bases and J by 7 bases, with 13 bases between. The CDR3 DNA sequence: TGTGCCAGCAGCCAAGACAGGTCCCTTCGGAATGAGCAGTTCTTC. Translation gives CASSQDRSLRNEQFF.

V and J are TRBV6-5 and TRBJ1-6, with 9 bases matching TRBD1. This CDR3 spans 16 amino acids. J was trimmed by 7 bases and V by 4 bases; bases with no gene match: 8. Germline V gives CDR1 MNHEY, CDR2 SVGAGI. The CDR3: CASSSLRTGVNSPLHF. CDR3 coding DNA: TGTGCCAGCAGTTCACTTAGGACAGGGGTAAATTCACCCCTCCACTTT.

The chain has TRBV7-3 and TRBJ2-7; TRBD2 might be the D (6 bases). Trimming took off 0 bases at V and 0 bases at J, with 9 bases between the two ends. CDR3 length equals 15 residues. The germline gives CDR1 SGHTA, CDR2 FQGTGA. The CDR3 spells CASSLTGGDSYEQYF. The CDR3 DNA is TGTGCCAGCAGCTTAACGGGGGGTGACTCCTACGAGCAGTACTTC.

The gene calls are TRBV6-5 and TRBJ1-2; D possibly corresponds to TRBD1 (5 bases). Germline values: CDR1 MNHEY, CDR2 SVGAGI. The V end was cut by 1 base, the J end by 0 bases, with 9 bases between. The CDR3 is 15 residues long. The CDR3: CASSYYRGANYGYTF. The CDR3 DNA follows: TGTGCCAGCAGTTACTACCGGGGGGCTAACTATGGCTACACCTTC.

This rearrangement joins TRBV5-4 to TRBJ2-5; D possibly corresponds to TRBD2 (5 bases). V was shortened by 0 bases and J by 5 bases, with 8 bases between the two germline ends. Per the germline V gene, CDR1 is SGHNT and CDR2 is YYREEE (reference sequence). This CDR3 spans 13 amino acids. The CDR3, as DNA: TGTGCCAGCAGCTTGGGTGAGCGGGAGACCCAGTACTTC. Protein sequence: CASSLGERETQYF.

The CDR3 loop is CASSLEVVSGNGYTF. CDR3 bases: TGCGCCAGCAGCTTGGAGGTAGTATCCGGAAATGGCTACACCTTC. V is TRBV5-1 and J is TRBJ1-2; D call uncertain. The CDR3 extends over 15 amino acids. V lost 0 bases and J 6 bases, leaving 15 bases between the germline ends. Germline CDR1 reads SGHRS; CDR2 reads YFSETQ.

This sequence joins TRBV7-2 and TRBJ1-2; weak D call: TRBD1 (5 bases). The CDR3 is 16 residues long. The V gene's germline CDR1 is SGHTA and CDR2 FQGNSA. Trimming took 1 base from V and 6 from J, leaving 18 bases between them. The CDR3, as DNA: TGTGCCAGCAGCTTAGGAGGGGCCTCACGGGCCCATGGCTACACCTTC. The encoded protein is CASSLGGASRAHGYTF.

V and J are TRBV28 and TRBJ1-1, with 7 bases identical to TRBD1. CDR3 length: 12 amino acids. CDR1 is MDHEN, CDR2 SYDVKM, per germline. Unmatched junction bases numbered 7, after V lost 5 bases and J lost 10 bases. The CDR3 coding sequence is TGTGCCAGCAGTGGGGGACAGTTTGTAGCTTTCTTT. Protein product: CASSGGQFVAFF.

The CDR3 is CATSRATAGVAEQYF. For the CDR3, the DNA is TGTGCCACCAGCAGAGCAACCGCGGGAGTAGCCGAGCAGTACTTC. This chain connects TRBV15 to TRBJ2-7, with TRBD2 matching over 7 bases. Germline V gene data show CDR1 as LNHNV and CDR2 as YYDKDF (reference sequence). CDR3 length: 15 residues. The ends lost 1 base at V and 6 bases at J; junction bases unmatched: 9. Full variable domain (rest looked up from reference TRBV15 and TRBJ2-7): DAMVIQNPRYQVTQFGKPVTLSCSQTLNHNVMYWYQQKSSQAPKLLFHYYDKDFNNEADTPDNFQSRRPNTSFCFLDIRSPGLGDTAMYLCATSRATAGVAEQYFGPGTRLTVT.

The CDR3 sequence is CASSGSGTNYGYTF. CDR3 sequence (DNA): TGTGCCAGTAGTGGCTCGGGGACTAACTATGGCTACACCTTC. The rearrangement uses TRBV19 and TRBJ1-2; D gene uncertain. The CDR3 consists of 14 residues. V shed 5 bases and J shed 0 bases, with 10 bases lying between them. Germline lookup yields CDR1 LNHDA and CDR2 SQIVND (reference sequence).

V usage is TRBV7-9 and J usage is TRBJ1-1, with TRBD1 matching over 8 bases. CDR3 length equals 15 residues. With 2 bases clipped from V and 1 base from J, the junction kept 3 bases outside the gene matches. CDR1 and CDR2 (germline): SEHNR, FQNEAQ (reference sequence). The CDR3 region is CASSLRTGPNTEAFF. The CDR3 DNA sequence: TGTGCCAGCAGCTTACGGACAGGGCCGAACACTGAAGCTTTCTTT.

J is TRBJ1-4 and V is TRBV5-1, with unresolved D. Trimming left V 5 bases short and J 4 bases short, with 9 bases between. The CDR3 is made up of 13 amino acids. CDR1 is SGHRS and CDR2 is YFSETQ in the germline V gene. The CDR3 DNA follows: TGCGCCAGCAGTGTAAACCGTAATGAAAAACTGTTTTTT. It is translated as CASSVNRNEKLFF.

The V and J genes are TRBV7-3 and TRBJ2-5; D gene ambiguous. The last part of the DNA fits TRBJ2-7 better; the J call may be wrong. From germline, CDR1 is SGHTA and CDR2 FQGTGA. The CDR3 has 15 residues. The CDR3 bases are TGTGCCAGCAGCTTAATGGCCGGAGACTCCTACGAGCAGTACTTC. It encodes CASSLMAGDSYEQYF.

V is TRBV6-5 and J is TRBJ1-5, with TRBD1 matching over 10 bases. This CDR3 region has 15 residues. CDR1 and CDR2 from the germline V gene are MNHEY and SVGAGI. V lost 0 bases and J lost 5; bases outside the gene matches: 1. As DNA, the CDR3 is TGTGCCAGCAGTTACTCGGGACAGGGGTATCAGCCCCAGCATTTT. It specifies CASSYSGQGYQPQHF.

This clone was detected once. The gene calls are TRBV5-1 and TRBJ1-3, with D unclear. Germline V gives CDR1 SGHRS, CDR2 YFSETQ. Between the trimmed V and J ends, which lost 0 bases and 0 bases, there was a span of 16 bases. The CDR3 runs to 18 residues. The CDR3 DNA reads as TGCGCCAGCAGCTTGGCCGTCGGCGGTTCCCGCTCTGGAAACACCATATATTTT. Protein product: CASSLAVGGSRSGNTIYF. Based on the CDR3 plus reference TRBV5-1 and TRBJ1-3, the full variable domain is KAGVTQTPRYLIKTRGQQVTLSCSPISGHRSVSWYQQTPGQGLQFLFEYFSETQRNKGNFPGRFSGRQFSNSRSEMNVSTLELGDSALYLCASSLAVGGSRSGNTIYFGEGSWLTVV.

The gene calls are TRBV27 and TRBJ2-3; the match to TRBD1 covers 11 bases. CDR1 is MNHEY and CDR2 is SMNVEV in the germline V gene (reference sequence). The length of the CDR3 is 17 residues. J lost 0 bases, V lost 6 bases, and 8 bases had no gene match. CDR3 loop: CASRFLGQGASTDTQYF. CDR3 in DNA: TGTGCCAGCAGATTCCTTGGACAGGGGGCAAGCACAGATACGCAGTATTTT.

CDR3 sequence reads: CASSLVGLPPTGELFF. Written as DNA, the CDR3 is TGTGCCAGCAGCTTAGTGGGACTACCCCCAACCGGGGAGCTGTTTTTT. The V gene is TRBV5-4, the J gene TRBJ2-2; 7 positions agree with TRBD2. Germline trimming cut 2 bases from V and 5 bases from J; bases unmatched to any gene: 9. Germline V gives CDR1 SGHNT, CDR2 YYREEE (reference sequence). This CDR3 is 16 amino acids long.

The V and J genes are TRBV19 and TRBJ1-1, with D uncertain. Deletions cut 7 bases from V and 3 bases from J, with 15 bases between. The CDR3 consists of 14 residues. Germline V gene lookup returns CDR1 LNHDA and CDR2 SQIVND (reference sequence). The chain's CDR3 is CASKRRDGDTEAFF. CDR3 in DNA: TGTGCCAGTAAGCGACGGGATGGAGACACTGAAGCTTTCTTT. Looking up the rest from reference TRBV19 and TRBJ1-1 gives the full variable domain: DGGITQSPKYLFRKEGQNVTLSCEQNLNHDAMYWYRQDPGQGLRLIYYSQIVNDFQKGDIAEGYSVSREKKESFPLTVTSAQKNPTAFYLCASKRRDGDTEAFFGQGTRLTVV.

This clone was recorded a few times. The V and J genes are TRBV18 and TRBJ1-4, with D perhaps TRBD1 (5 bases). The V end was cut by 3 bases, the J end by 2 bases, with 13 bases between. The germline V gene has CDR1 KGHSH and CDR2 LQKENI. This CDR3 has 16 residues. The CDR3: CASSPYARATNEKLFF. The DNA for the CDR3 is TGTGCCAGCTCACCCTACGCCAGGGCCACTAATGAAAAACTGTTTTTT.

This chain uses TRBV4-1 with TRBJ2-2, with D maybe TRBD2 (5 bases). Germline-derived CDR1 and CDR2 are MGHRA and YSYEKL. Trimming shortened V by 4 bases and J by 4 bases, and 10 bases separated the two germline ends. The CDR3 consists of 14 residues. CDR3 sequence reads: CASSPPAGTGELFF. DNA of the CDR3: TGCGCCAGCAGCCCCCCCGCGGGCACCGGGGAGCTGTTTTTT.

This clone showed up just a few times. The V call is TRBV9, the J call TRBJ1-1; 9 nucleotides line up with TRBD1. CDR1 is SGDLS and CDR2 is YYNGEE in the germline V gene. This CDR3 comprises 15 residues. V was clipped by 3 bases and J by 6 bases; unmatched bases: 9. This CDR3 reads CASSGKTGGRAEAFF. CDR3 bases: TGTGCCAGCAGCGGAAAGACAGGGGGGAGGGCTGAAGCTTTCTTT.

This clone has a single count. The chain has TRBV7-3 and TRBJ1-5; D gene uncertain. V dropped 6 bases and J dropped 3 bases, with 15 bases sitting between them. Germline-derived CDR1 and CDR2 are SGHTA and FQGTGA. CDR3 length equals 15 residues. The CDR3 DNA reads as TGTGCCAGCAGGTCAGCCAAGGGATACAATCAGCCCCAGCATTTT. This encodes CASRSAKGYNQPQHF. Using reference TRBV7-3 and TRBJ1-5 for the parts outside the CDR3, the full variable domain is GAGVSQTPSNKVTEKGKYVELRCDPISGHTALYWYRQSLGQGPEFLIYFQGTGAADDSGLPNDRFFAVRPEGSVSTLKIQRTERGDSAVYLCASRSAKGYNQPQHFGDGTRLSIL.

V and J are TRBV9 and TRBJ2-3, with 16 positions matching TRBD2. The germline V gene encodes CDR1 SGDLS and CDR2 YYNGEE. CDR3 length: 20 residues. Germline trimming cut 0 bases from V and 4 bases from J; bases unmatched to any gene: 11. For the CDR3, the DNA is TGTGCCAGCAGCGTAGGGCCTGGGACTAGCGGGGGGGCCGGCCCAGATACGCAGTATTTT. This codes for CASSVGPGTSGGAGPDTQYF.

The chain carries TRBV6-5 and TRBJ1-3; 11 bases agree with TRBD1. With V trimmed by 2 bases and J by 3 bases, 0 bases remained unmatched. There are 15 residues in the CDR3. Germline loops: CDR1 MNHEY, CDR2 SVGAGI. The CDR3 DNA reads as TGTGCCAGCAGTTACGGGACAGGGGGTGGAAACACCATATATTTT. Translated, it gives CASSYGTGGGNTIYF.